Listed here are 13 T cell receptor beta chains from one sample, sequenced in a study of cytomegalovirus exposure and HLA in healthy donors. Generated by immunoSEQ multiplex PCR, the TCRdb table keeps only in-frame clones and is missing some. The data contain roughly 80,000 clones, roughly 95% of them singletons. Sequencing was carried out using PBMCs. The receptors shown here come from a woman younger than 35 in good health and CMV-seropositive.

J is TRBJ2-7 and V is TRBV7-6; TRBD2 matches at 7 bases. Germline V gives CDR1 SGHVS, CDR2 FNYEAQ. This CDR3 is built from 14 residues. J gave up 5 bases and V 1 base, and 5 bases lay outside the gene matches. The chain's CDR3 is CASSLVRETHEQYF. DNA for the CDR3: TGTGCCAGCAGCTTAGTGCGGGAGACCCACGAGCAGTACTTC.

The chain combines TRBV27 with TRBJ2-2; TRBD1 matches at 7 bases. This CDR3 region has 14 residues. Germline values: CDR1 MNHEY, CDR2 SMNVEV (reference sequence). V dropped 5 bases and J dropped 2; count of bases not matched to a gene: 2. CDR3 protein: CASSRQGNTGELFF. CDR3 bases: TGTGCCAGCAGTCGACAGGGAAACACCGGGGAGCTGTTTTTT.

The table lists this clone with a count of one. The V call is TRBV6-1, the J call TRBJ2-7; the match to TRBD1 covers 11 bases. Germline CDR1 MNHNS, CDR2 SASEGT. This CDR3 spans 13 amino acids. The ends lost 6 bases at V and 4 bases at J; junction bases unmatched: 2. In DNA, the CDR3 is TGTGCCAGCAGGGGGACAGGGGGATACGAGCAGTACTTC. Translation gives CASRGTGGYEQYF.

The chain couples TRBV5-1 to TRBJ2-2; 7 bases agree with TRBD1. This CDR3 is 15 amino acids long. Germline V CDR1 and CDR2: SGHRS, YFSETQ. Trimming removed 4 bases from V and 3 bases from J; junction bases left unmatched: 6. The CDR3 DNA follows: TGCGCCAGCAGCCCGGGACAGAGTTACACCGGGGAGCTGTTTTTT. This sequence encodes CASSPGQSYTGELFF.

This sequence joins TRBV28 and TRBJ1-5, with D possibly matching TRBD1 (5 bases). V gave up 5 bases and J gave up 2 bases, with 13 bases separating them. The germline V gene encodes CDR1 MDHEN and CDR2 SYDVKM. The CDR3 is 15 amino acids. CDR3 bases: TGTGCCAGCAGTCTTAACCTCAGGGGCAATCAGCCCCAGCATTTT. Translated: CASSLNLRGNQPQHF.

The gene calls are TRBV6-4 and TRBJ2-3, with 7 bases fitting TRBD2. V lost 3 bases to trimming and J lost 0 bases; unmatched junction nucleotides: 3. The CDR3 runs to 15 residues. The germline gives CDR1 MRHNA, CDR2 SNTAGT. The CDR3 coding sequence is TGTGCCAGCAGTGAGAGTAGCGGGAGCACAGATACGCAGTATTTT. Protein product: CASSESSGSTDTQYF.

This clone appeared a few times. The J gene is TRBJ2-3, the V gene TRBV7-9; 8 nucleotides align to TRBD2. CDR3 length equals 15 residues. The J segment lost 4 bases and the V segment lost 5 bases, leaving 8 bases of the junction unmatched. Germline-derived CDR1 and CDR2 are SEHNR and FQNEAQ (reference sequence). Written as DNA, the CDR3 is TGTGCCAGCAGCCTCCGAGCGGGGGAGGCAGATACGCAGTATTTT. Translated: CASSLRAGEADTQYF.

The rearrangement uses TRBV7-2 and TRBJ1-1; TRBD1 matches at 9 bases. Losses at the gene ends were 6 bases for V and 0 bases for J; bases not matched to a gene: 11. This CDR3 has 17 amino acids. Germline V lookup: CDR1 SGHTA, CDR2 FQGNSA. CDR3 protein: CASSLTSGTGMNTEAFF. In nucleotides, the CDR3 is TGTGCCAGCAGTCTCACTTCCGGGACAGGGATGAACACTGAAGCTTTCTTT.

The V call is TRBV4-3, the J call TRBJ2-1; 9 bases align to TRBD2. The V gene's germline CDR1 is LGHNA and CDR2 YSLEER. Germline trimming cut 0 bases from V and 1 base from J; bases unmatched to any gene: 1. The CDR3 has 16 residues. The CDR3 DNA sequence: TGCGCCAGCAGCCAAGATGCGGGAGGGTCCTACAATGAGCAGTTCTTC. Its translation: CASSQDAGGSYNEQFF.

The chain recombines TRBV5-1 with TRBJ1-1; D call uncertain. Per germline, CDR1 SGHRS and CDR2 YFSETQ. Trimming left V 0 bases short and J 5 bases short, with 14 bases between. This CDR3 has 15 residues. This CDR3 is CASSLAPRGGTEAFF. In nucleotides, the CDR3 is TGCGCCAGCAGCTTGGCCCCCCGGGGAGGGACTGAAGCTTTCTTT.

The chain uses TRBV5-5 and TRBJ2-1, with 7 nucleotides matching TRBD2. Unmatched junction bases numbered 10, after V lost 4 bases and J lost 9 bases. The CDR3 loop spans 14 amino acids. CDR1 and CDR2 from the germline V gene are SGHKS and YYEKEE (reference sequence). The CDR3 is CASSPVAGVGEQFF. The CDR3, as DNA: TGTGCCAGCAGCCCGGTGGCGGGAGTGGGTGAGCAGTTCTTC. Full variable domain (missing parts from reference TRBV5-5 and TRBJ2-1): DAGVTQSPTHLIKTRGQQVTLRCSPISGHKSVSWYQQVLGQGPQFIFQYYEKEERGRGNFPDRFSARQFPNYSSELNVNALLLGDSALYLCASSPVAGVGEQFFGPGTRLTVL.

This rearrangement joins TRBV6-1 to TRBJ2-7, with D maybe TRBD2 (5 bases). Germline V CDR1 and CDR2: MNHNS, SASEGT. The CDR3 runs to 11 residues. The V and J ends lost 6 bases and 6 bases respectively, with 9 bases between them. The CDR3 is CASRVASEQYF. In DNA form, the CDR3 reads TGTGCCAGCAGGGTAGCGTCCGAGCAGTACTTC.

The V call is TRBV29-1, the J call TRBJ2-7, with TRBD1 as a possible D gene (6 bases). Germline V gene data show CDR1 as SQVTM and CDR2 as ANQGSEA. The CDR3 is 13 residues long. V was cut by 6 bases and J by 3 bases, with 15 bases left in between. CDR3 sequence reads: CSVTPGDLYEQYF. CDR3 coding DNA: TGCAGCGTCACGCCAGGGGACCTCTACGAGCAGTACTTC.